The clone carrying this TCR beta chain was found a few times. Its antigen is unknown. There are 13 residues in the CDR3. The ends were cut back, 5 bases at V and 8 bases at J, with 13 bases in the middle. Germline CDR1 reads KGHSH; CDR2 reads LQKENI. The source of the sample is a study of CD8 T cells in ankylosing spondylitis. Study results and caveats: Peripheral blood held disease-linked clones only at relatively low frequency, and these were CD8+.

TCRdb reprocessed the 5' RACE reads via MiXCR and lists one record per CDR3 protein. The sample consists of 290,000 or so distinct CDR3 sequences, roughly 20% of them appearing once. The sequencing sample was made of blood, either unsorted or a sorted T cell fraction (not recorded which). The sequence came from a female donor with ankylosing spondylitis or in good health (not recorded which). The chain links TRBV18 to TRBJ2-1; the D gene is possibly TRBD1 (5 bases). DNA for the CDR3: TGTGCCAGCTCAAGGGGCCTAGGGGATGAGCAGTTCTTC. It is translated as CASSRGLGDEQFF. The full variable domain, completed using reference TRBV18 and TRBJ2-1, is NAGVMQNPRHLVRRRGQEARLRCSPMKGHSHVYWYRQLPEEGLKFMVYLQKENIIDESGMPKERFSAEFPKEGPSILRIQQVVRGDSAAYFCASSRGLGDEQFFGPGTRLTVL.